This T cell receptor beta chain was sequenced for a study of T cells expressing NK-cell markers. Overall study: All TCR beta repertoires analysed originated from sorted CD3+CD56+NKG2C+, CD3+CD56+NKG2C- and CD3+CD56-NKG2C+ T cells. Study-wide findings and caveats: The CD3+CD56-NKG2C+ fraction was also led by these clonotypes in a few donors.

For this clonotype: Antigen unknown.

This CDR3 is built from 14 residues. It was by 5'RACE template switching with UMIs that TCR beta cDNA was made. TCRdb reprocessed the 5' RACE reads; each CDR3 protein has one entry and no DNA is given. The sample shows approximately 440,000 distinct CDR3 sequences, and more than 1.4% sits with its ten largest clones. Sample: blood T cells: a sorted CD56 or NKG2C T cell subset, CD4+ or CD8+ T cells, or bulk PBMC T cells (not recorded which). V is TRBV12-3 or TRBV12-4 and J is TRBJ1-2. This receptor was identified in a woman in her fifties or sixties in good health. The CDR3 loop reads CASSLDGRNYGYTF.